This T cell receptor (beta chain) originates from a study of Ad26.COV2.S vaccination and SARS-CoV-2 variants. Study outcomes and limitations: Those who received vaccine or placebo ended up with similar non-spike TCR breadth. Measurements of TCR breadth and depth may have given underestimates of the total T cell responses. Post-vaccination spike-specific CD8+ and CD4+ T cell responses reportedly had substantial breadth.

CDR1 MDHEN and CDR2 SYDVKM come from the germline V gene. CDR3 length: 14 amino acids. V lost 7 bases, J lost 9 bases, and 18 bases lay in between. Treatment noted: around 19 received Ad26.COV2.S at low or high dose, single or two shots; 5 received placebo; per-sample allocation not given. The study sampled participants on day 63 after the first vaccine or placebo injection. Immunization relied on an Ad26 vector, which expressed Wuhan-strain SARS-CoV-2 spike. As for this clone: Its target is not known.

Produced via immunoSEQ multiplex PCR; TCRdb's table is partial and in-frame only. The sample has approximately 410,000 clones; roughly 90% are singletons. The clonotype comes from a person between 18 and 65 years old who received the Ad26.COV2.S COVID-19 vaccine or a placebo. J is TRBJ2-2 and V is TRBV28; D tentatively reads TRBD1 or TRBD2 (5 bases each). Sequencing was performed on peripheral blood, taken in a trial of Ad26.COV2.S vaccine versus placebo. CDR3 amino acids: CASTIPGHQRELFF. The CDR3 DNA reads as TGTGCCAGCACCATCCCGGGGCACCAAAGGGAGCTGTTTTTT.